The 18 T cell receptor beta chains given below trace back to one sample, sequenced in a study of T-cell memory formation after mild COVID-19. Using its own MiXCR run on the 5' RACE reads, TCRdb lists one record per CDR3 protein. The profile shows roughly 120,000 distinct CDR3 sequences, 15% to 20% of them singletons. The sample comprised PBMCs or a T cell subset sorted from them (not recorded which). The source of these receptors is an adult woman who had mild COVID-19 (a few samples of this study predate the infection). Cell type and time point are not known.

Here the CDR3 DNA reads TGTGCCAGCAGTGTGAACCCATCCTACGAGCAGTACTTC. Its protein product is CASSVNPSYEQYF. This chain uses TRBV27 with TRBJ2-7; D not certain. This CDR3 is built from 13 residues. Trimming removed 5 bases from V and 1 base from J, with 9 bases in between. Germline loops: CDR1 MNHEY, CDR2 SMNVEV (reference sequence).

This clonotype was seen a handful of times. The V call is TRBV24-1, the J call TRBJ2-3; TRBD2 agrees at 9 bases. V trimming: 4 bases; J trimming: 5 bases; junction bases outside the gene matches: 9. The CDR3 runs to 16 residues. Germline-derived CDR1 and CDR2 are KGHDR and SFDVKD. CDR3 nucleotide sequence: TGTGCCACCAGTGACACCGGACTAGCGAAAAGAGATACGCAGTATTTT. Amino acids: CATSDTGLAKRDTQYF.

The genes are TRBV7-3 and TRBJ2-7, with a possible D match to TRBD1 (5 bases). CDR3 length equals 13 residues. CDR1 and CDR2 (germline): SGHTA, FQGTGA. Between the trimmed V and J ends, which lost 3 bases and 7 bases, there was a span of 13 bases. CDR3 in amino acids: CASSFGQAREQYF. CDR3 sequence (DNA): TGTGCCAGCAGCTTTGGACAAGCTAGAGAGCAGTACTTC.

This chain uses TRBV6-5 with TRBJ2-1, with D uncertain. Trimming removed 6 bases from V and 1 base from J, with 10 bases in between. The CDR3 runs to 14 residues. Germline-derived CDR1 and CDR2 are MNHEY and SVGAGI. The CDR3 bases are TGTGCCAGCAGCCCCGCAGGATCCTACAATGAGCAGTTCTTC. The encoded protein is CASSPAGSYNEQFF.

The chain is built from TRBV5-1 and TRBJ2-4, with TRBD2 identical over 10 bases. Unmatched junction bases numbered 5, after V lost 1 base and J lost 7 bases. The length of the CDR3 is 15 residues. CDR1 and CDR2 from the germline V gene are SGHRS and YFSETQ. CDR3 amino acids: CASSLWASGSNIQYF. The CDR3 coding sequence is TGCGCCAGCAGCTTGTGGGCTAGCGGGAGCAACATTCAGTACTTC.

The chain uses TRBV9 and TRBJ2-1, with D tentatively TRBD2 (6 bases). Germline values: CDR1 SGDLS, CDR2 YYNGEE. The CDR3 extends over 15 amino acids. The ends were cut back, 4 bases at V and 4 bases at J, with 15 bases in the middle. This chain's CDR3 is CASSPGAGMYNEQFF. CDR3 DNA: TGTGCCAGCAGCCCCGGGGCGGGAATGTACAATGAGCAGTTCTTC.

This rearrangement joins TRBV13 to TRBJ1-2; unclear D gene. The V gene lost 4 bases and the J gene lost 0 bases, with 9 bases spanning the gap. The CDR3 is 14 residues long. CDR1 and CDR2 (germline): PRHDT, FYEKMQ (reference sequence). CDR3 amino acids: CASSSGGSNYGYTF. The CDR3 DNA reads TGTGCCAGCAGCTCAGGCGGTTCTAACTATGGCTACACCTTC.

This clonotype was detected ten times or more. The chain recombines TRBV6-4 with TRBJ2-1; 8 bases align to TRBD2. With 0 bases clipped from V and 5 bases from J, the junction kept 6 bases outside the gene matches. The CDR3 has 16 residues. Germline CDR1 MRHNA, CDR2 SNTAGT. CDR3 region: CASSDSETSADNEQFF. CDR3 in DNA: TGTGCCAGCAGTGACTCGGAGACTAGCGCGGACAATGAGCAGTTCTTC.

The chain recombines TRBV29-1 with TRBJ2-1; maybe TRBD2 (6 bases). V lost 4 bases and J lost 1, with 8 bases in between. Germline loops: CDR1 SQVTM, CDR2 ANQGSEA. The CDR3 runs to 13 residues. As DNA, the CDR3 is TGCAGCGTTGGAGGGAGGTCCTACAATGAGCAGTTCTTC. This encodes CSVGGRSYNEQFF.

This clonotype was recorded a few times. The V gene is TRBV27, the J gene TRBJ2-1, with 10 bases matching TRBD2. J lost 3 bases, V lost 4 bases, and 6 bases had no gene match. The CDR3 is made up of 16 amino acids. CDR1 and CDR2 (germline): MNHEY, SMNVEV (reference sequence). The CDR3 here is CASSSVAGGVYNEQFF. The CDR3 DNA follows: TGTGCCAGCAGTTCGGTAGCGGGAGGCGTCTACAATGAGCAGTTCTTC.

A few counts support this clonotype. The chain recombines TRBV5-6 with TRBJ2-7, with D possibly TRBD1 on 5 matching bases. Looked up from germline, CDR1 is SGHDT and CDR2 is YYEEEE. Trimming removed 4 bases at V and 6 bases at J, with 14 bases between. CDR3 length: 13 residues. CDR3 sequence reads: CASSLNQGSEQYF. The CDR3 DNA follows: TGTGCCAGCAGCCTAAACCAGGGTTCCGAGCAGTACTTC. The entire variable domain, with the rest obtained from reference TRBV5-6 and TRBJ2-7, is as follows: DAGVTQSPTHLIKTRGQQVTLRCSPKSGHDTVSWYQQALGQGPQFIFQYYEEEERQRGNFPDRFSGHQFPNYSSELNVNALLLGDSALYLCASSLNQGSEQYFGPGTRLTVT.

This rearrangement joins TRBV29-1 to TRBJ1-2; 9 bases are a match to TRBD1. This CDR3 is 18 amino acids long. Germline V gene data show CDR1 as SQVTM and CDR2 as ANQGSEA. The V segment lost 5 bases and the J segment 0 bases; nucleotides outside the gene matches: 16. CDR3 in DNA: TGCAGCGTTTACGTTAGCGCGGGACAGGGAAGATCTAACTATGGCTACACCTTC. It translates to CSVYVSAGQGRSNYGYTF.

The V gene is TRBV4-1, the J gene TRBJ1-3; 8 nucleotides align to TRBD1. CDR3 size: 17 residues. J lost 1 base, V lost 3 bases, and 8 bases had no gene match. Per germline, CDR1 MGHRA and CDR2 YSYEKL. CDR3 residues: CASSHPGTGPSGNTIYF. The CDR3 DNA follows: TGCGCCAGCAGCCACCCAGGGACAGGCCCATCTGGAAACACCATATATTTT.

In this sample, this clonotype turned up a few times. The chain couples TRBV6-6 to TRBJ1-1, with D possibly TRBD1 on 6 matching bases. Germline V gene lookup returns CDR1 MNHNY and CDR2 SVGAGI (reference sequence). The V end lost 6 bases, the J end lost 9 bases, and 14 bases lay between the germline ends. CDR3 length: 12 residues. The CDR3 nucleotides read TGTGCCAGCAGCTGGCCCAGGGGTAAAGCTTTCTTT. Amino acids: CASSWPRGKAFF.

This chain joins TRBV7-2 and TRBJ2-3; D not resolved. CDR1 SGHTA and CDR2 FQGNSA come from the germline V gene. The CDR3 is 12 residues long. With 5 bases removed from V and 5 bases from J, the gap between germline ends came to 8 bases. CDR3 residues: CASSRSVDTQYF. The CDR3 DNA follows: TGTGCCAGCAGCCGGTCCGTAGATACGCAGTATTTT.

In its sample, this clonotype was seen a few times. The chain joins TRBV12-3 or TRBV12-4 to TRBJ2-7, with TRBD1 matching over 7 bases. The CDR3 runs 15 residues. The V segment lost 5 bases and the J segment 2 bases; nucleotides outside the gene matches: 9. The CDR3 region has the DNA TGTGCCAGCAGTGTACAGGGGACCGGCACCTACGAGCAGTACTTC. This encodes CASSVQGTGTYEQYF.

The chain recombines TRBV25-1 with TRBJ2-7, with D perhaps given as TRBD1 or TRBD2 (5 bases each). The CDR3 length is 14 residues. The V gene lost 3 bases and the J gene lost 6 bases, with 15 bases spanning the gap. Germline V gives CDR1 MGHDK, CDR2 SYGVNS. For the CDR3, the DNA is TGTGCCAGCAGTGATGGGGAGACAGTCGCCGAGCAGTACTTC. It encodes CASSDGETVAEQYF.

This clonotype was picked up a small number of times. The chain combines TRBV23-1 with TRBJ1-1, with TRBD1 matching 7 bases. TRBV23-1 is annotated as an ORF whose role is uncertain. V was clipped by 7 bases and J by 3 bases; unmatched bases: 5. This CDR3 is built from 13 residues. DNA of the CDR3: TGCGCCAGCATTTCCGGGACAGACACTGAAGCTTTCTTT. Translating gives CASISGTDTEAFF.